The present T cell receptor (beta chain) was sequenced within a study of shared clonotypes between healthy human individuals. For this clone: The same CDR3 arises from other DNA sequences in this sample as well.

In germline, CDR1 is MNHNY, CDR2 SVGAGI (reference sequence). Trimming removed 0 bases at V and 0 bases at J, with 10 bases between. The CDR3 sequence is 16 residues long. Assay: immunoSEQ multiplex PCR; the TCRdb copy retains only in-frame clones and omits some. Here the sample spans roughly 500,000 clones, around 78% being singletons. Sequenced material: PBMCs. This receptor was taken from a woman aged 40 to 50 in good health. Some clones in this sample may be carry-over from other donors' samples. The chain recombines TRBV6-6 with TRBJ2-3; D could derive from TRBD1 or TRBD2 (5 bases each). The CDR3 loop is CASSYSGTKSTDTQYF. DNA of the CDR3: TGTGCCAGCAGTTACTCCGGGACCAAAAGCACAGATACGCAGTATTTT.